This TCR beta chain was sequenced for a study of blood T cell repertoires in COVID-19. Across the whole study: Researchers got acute and convalescent COVID-19 samples from the United States, Italy and Spain. T cells, B-cell-depleted T cells, or PBMCs supplied cDNA or gDNA.

Per the original data handling: Amplification of reference gene primers was used by the study to estimate nucleated cell counts. TCRdb's table, derived via immunoSEQ multiplex PCR, lists solely in-frame clones and lacks some. V, J and clone size are taken as reported in that table, and D and trimming were inferred from the DNA itself. This sample has some 400,000 clones, with about 90% found just once. Seattle patients were enrolled during active infection and followed longitudinally. In its sample, this clone was seen once. Within the sample, other DNA sequences also encode this same CDR3. The germline V gene encodes CDR1 SGDLS and CDR2 YYNGEE. The CDR3 sequence is 14 residues long. Trimming took 0 bases from V and 6 from J; bases not matched to a gene: 4.

Sequenced sample: peripheral blood. This sequence originates from a woman in her 30s with COVID-19, enrolled during active disease. The chain uses TRBV9 and TRBJ2-7; TRBD1 agrees at 9 bases. CDR3 nucleotide sequence: TGTGCCAGCAGCGTAGCGGGACAGGGAGGCGAGCAGTACTTC. Amino acids: CASSVAGQGGEQYF.